The 12 T cell receptor beta chains in this list originate from one sample, sequenced in a study of long-term antiretroviral therapy in people with HIV. A v3.0 immunoSEQ assay was performed at survey level. Sequenced by immunoSEQ multiplex PCR; TCRdb stores in-frame clones only, minus some. Seen here are around 6,500 clones, approximately 83% observed once, and the top ten hold about 3%. Sequencing was performed on unsorted PBMCs, taken 3.7 years after starting antiretroviral therapy. These receptors came from a woman aged 45 to 65 with HIV.

The chain employs TRBV2 and TRBJ1-1, with D uncertain. Germline CDR1 and CDR2: SNHLY and FYNNEI. The CDR3 runs to 10 residues. The germline V and J ends were trimmed by 9 bases and 1 base, with 3 bases remaining between them. The CDR3 coding sequence is TGTGCCAGTGGGAACACTGAAGCTTTCTTT. Translation gives CASGNTEAFF.

The gene calls are TRBV6-1 and TRBJ1-2; no firm D call. This CDR3 has 15 residues. Germline V gene data show CDR1 as MNHNS and CDR2 as SASEGT. Trimming stripped 8 bases from V and 2 bases from J, with 18 bases between. Here the CDR3 reads CASALEMVGNYGYTF. CDR3 in DNA: TGTGCCAGCGCGTTGGAGATGGTAGGAAACTATGGCTACACCTTC.

The chain employs TRBV19 and TRBJ2-1, with TRBD2 as a possible D gene (5 bases). Germline V gene lookup returns CDR1 LNHDA and CDR2 SQIVND (reference sequence). Trimming took off 3 bases at V and 8 bases at J, with 17 bases between the two ends. The CDR3 length is 15 residues. CDR3 DNA: TGTGCCAGTAGTATTGGACTCTGGCCCCTTTATGAGCAGTTCTTC. Translating gives CASSIGLWPLYEQFF.

The genes are TRBV5-1 and TRBJ2-1, with TRBD2 identical over 7 bases. Germline assignment: CDR1 SGHRS and CDR2 YFSETQ. The CDR3 covers 14 residues. J gave up 5 bases and V 3 bases, and 5 bases lay outside the gene matches. Written as DNA, the CDR3 is TGCGCCAGCAGCTGGTCTAGCGGAGACAATGAGCAGTTCTTC. Amino acid sequence: CASSWSSGDNEQFF.

This chain connects TRBV19 to TRBJ2-3, with 10 bases identical to TRBD2. There are 15 residues in the CDR3. Germline V gene lookup returns CDR1 LNHDA and CDR2 SQIVND (reference sequence). V was clipped by 4 bases and J by 5 bases; unmatched bases: 6. Written as DNA, the CDR3 is TGTGCCAGTAGTACCCTAGCGGGGGTGGTAGATACGCAGTATTTT. Translation gives CASSTLAGVVDTQYF.

The chain recombines TRBV9 with TRBJ2-7; D is perhaps TRBD1 or TRBD2 (5 bases each). CDR3 length: 14 residues. Germline assignment: CDR1 SGDLS and CDR2 YYNGEE. With 3 bases removed from V and 3 bases from J, the gap between germline ends came to 13 bases. This CDR3 is CASSGGTGIYEQYF. Here the CDR3 DNA reads TGTGCCAGCAGCGGGGGGACGGGGATCTACGAGCAGTACTTC.

The V gene is TRBV5-1, the J gene TRBJ2-2, with 7 bases fitting TRBD2. The germline V gene encodes CDR1 SGHRS and CDR2 YFSETQ. Losses at the gene ends were 4 bases for V and 7 bases for J; bases not matched to a gene: 13. This CDR3 spans 16 amino acids. The CDR3 loop is CASSPLAGVAGGELFF. The CDR3, as DNA: TGCGCCAGCAGCCCGTTGGCGGGAGTAGCCGGCGGGGAGCTGTTTTTT.

The CDR3 DNA reads as TGTGCCAGTAGTATAAGCAGGGCAGAGACCCAGTACTTC. Protein: CASSISRAETQYF. The chain employs TRBV19 and TRBJ2-5; D is possibly TRBD1 (5 bases). Trimming left V 2 bases short and J 4 bases short, with 8 bases between. The CDR3 has 13 residues. Germline V lookup: CDR1 LNHDA, CDR2 SQIVND (reference sequence).

In this sample, this clone turned up a few times. The chain combines TRBV19 with TRBJ2-7; either TRBD1 or TRBD2 may fit D (5 bases each). CDR1 LNHDA and CDR2 SQIVND come from the germline V gene (reference sequence). The CDR3 is made up of 14 amino acids. V lost 6 bases to trimming and J lost 2 bases, with 14 bases between them. CDR3 protein: CASSRRDLTYEQYF. The CDR3 DNA sequence: TGTGCCAGTAGCCGCAGGGACCTTACCTACGAGCAGTACTTC.

This clone was found once. The chain recombines TRBV28 with TRBJ2-7; 7 nucleotides align to TRBD2. Trimming cost V 6 bases and J 2 bases; bases outside gene matches: 4. Germline assignment: CDR1 MDHEN and CDR2 SYDVKM. This CDR3 comprises 13 residues. The CDR3 reads CASSKTSPYEQYF. For the CDR3, the DNA is TGTGCCAGCAGCAAGACTAGCCCCTACGAGCAGTACTTC.

The chain couples TRBV11-3 to TRBJ2-5; maybe TRBD2 (6 bases). CDR1 is SGHNT and CDR2 is YENEEA in the germline V gene. The CDR3 loop spans 13 amino acids. Between the trimmed V and J ends, which lost 6 bases and 2 bases, there was a span of 10 bases. The CDR3 nucleotides are TGTGCCAGCAGTCTGGGACTGCAAGAGACCCAGTACTTC. Translated: CASSLGLQETQYF.

This rearrangement joins TRBV19 to TRBJ1-1; D perhaps matches TRBD1 (5 bases). This CDR3 contains 13 residues. V was trimmed by 8 bases and J by 1 base, leaving 11 bases between them. The V gene's germline CDR1 is LNHDA and CDR2 SQIVND (reference sequence). CDR3 region: CASWGPANTEAFF. CDR3 sequence (DNA): TGTGCCAGTTGGGGCCCGGCGAACACTGAAGCTTTCTTT.